This T cell receptor beta chain was captured by sequencing in a study of identical twins. Germline assignment: CDR1 MNHEY and CDR2 SMNVEV (reference sequence). Unmatched junction bases numbered 8, after V lost 4 bases and J lost 6 bases. The CDR3 is 14 amino acids. TCRdb reanalysed the 5' RACE reads using MiXCR and keeps one entry per CDR3 protein. Altogether about 920,000 distinct CDR3 sequences are present, roughly 12% being singletons, with the ten largest covering around 1.6%. These same data were also listed under a study on yellow fever vaccine responses in identical twins.

The sequence was collected from a woman between 18 and 30 years old in good health. Sequenced material: PBMCs. This chain joins TRBV27 and TRBJ1-1, with 7 bases identical to TRBD1. The DNA of the CDR3 is TGTGCCAGCAGTTCGACAGGGAGAAGGGCTGAAGCTTTCTTT. It encodes CASSSTGRRAEAFF.